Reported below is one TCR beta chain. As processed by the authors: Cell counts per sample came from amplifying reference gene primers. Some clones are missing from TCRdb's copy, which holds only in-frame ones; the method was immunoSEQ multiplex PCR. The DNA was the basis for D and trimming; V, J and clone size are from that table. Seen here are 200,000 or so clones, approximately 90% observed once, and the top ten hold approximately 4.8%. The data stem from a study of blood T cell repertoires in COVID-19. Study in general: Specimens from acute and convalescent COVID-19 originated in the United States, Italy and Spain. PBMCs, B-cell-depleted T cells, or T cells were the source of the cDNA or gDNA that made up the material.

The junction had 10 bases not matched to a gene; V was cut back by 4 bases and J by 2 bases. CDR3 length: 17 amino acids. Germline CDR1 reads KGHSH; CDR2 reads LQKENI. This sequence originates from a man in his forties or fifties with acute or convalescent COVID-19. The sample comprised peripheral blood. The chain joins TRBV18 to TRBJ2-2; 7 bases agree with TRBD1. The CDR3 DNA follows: TGTGCCAGCTCACGAAGGGGGCCCAACCTCAACACCGGGGAGCTGTTTTTT. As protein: CASSRRGPNLNTGELFF.